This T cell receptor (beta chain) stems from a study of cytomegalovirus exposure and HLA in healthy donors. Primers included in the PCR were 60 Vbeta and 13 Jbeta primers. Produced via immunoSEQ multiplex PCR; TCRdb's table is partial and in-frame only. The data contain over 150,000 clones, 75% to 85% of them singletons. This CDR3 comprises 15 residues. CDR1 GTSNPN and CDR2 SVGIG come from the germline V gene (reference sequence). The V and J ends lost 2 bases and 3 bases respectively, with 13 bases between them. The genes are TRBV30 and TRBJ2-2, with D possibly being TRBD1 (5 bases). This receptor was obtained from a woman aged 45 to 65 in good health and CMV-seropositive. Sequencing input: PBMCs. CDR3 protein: CAWSRQGRDTGELFF. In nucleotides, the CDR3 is TGTGCCTGGAGTCGGCAGGGAAGGGACACCGGGGAGCTGTTTTTT.